This TCR beta chain appears in the sequencing data of a study of post-analysis software for immune sequencing data. Looking at the study overall: Included courses were relapsing-remitting and secondary progressive multiple sclerosis; progressive-relapsing multiple sclerosis was also included. General study findings and limits: Controls showed lower frequencies than patients for roughly 5 TRBV segments, and TRBV5-6, TRBV5-1 and TRBV20-1 were among these. Samples made in the same batch grouped tightly together by F measure.

Unique molecular identifiers were carried by the TCR beta cDNA libraries. TCRdb re-called the PCR reads through MiXCR, storing one row per CDR3 protein. The top ten clones hold approximately 4.3% of a sample with 820,000 or so distinct CDR3 sequences, about 57% of them seen once. The V end lost 4 bases, the J end lost 5 bases, and 8 bases lay between the germline ends. The germline gives CDR1 SGHTA, CDR2 FQGNSA. This CDR3 is built from 12 residues. This clonotype was seen a handful of times. Its target is unknown. The V and J genes are TRBV7-2 and TRBJ2-5; D call uncertain. The receptor was derived from a girl aged 5-17 years with multiple sclerosis. The sequencing input was blood. In DNA form, the CDR3 reads TGTGCCAGCAGCTCCTACTCTGAGACCCAGTACTTC. Protein: CASSSYSETQYF. The full variable domain, in which reference TRBV7-2 and TRBJ2-5 provide the parts outside the CDR3, is GAGVSQSPSNKVTEKGKDVELRCDPISGHTALYWYRQSLGQGLEFLIYFQGNSAPDKSGLPSDRFSAERTGGSVSTLTIQRTQQEDSAVYLCASSSYSETQYFGPGTRLLVL.